This entry lists 10 T cell receptor beta chains sequenced from one sample in a study of regulatory T cells in long-lasting Graves disease. The time point denotes: newly diagnosed GD, antithyroid drugs for less than 3 months. RNA extracted from PBMCs served as the sequencing template. To make TCR beta libraries, researchers used iRepertoire HTBI primers and Arm-PCR of CDR3 regions. TCRdb re-called the multiplex PCR reads through MiXCR, storing one row per CDR3 protein. The sample shows 400,000 to 550,000 distinct CDR3 sequences, 15% to 20% of them seen only once. These same records also appear under a second study, on T cells in Graves' hyperthyroidism and ophthalmopathy.

Specimen: peripheral blood mononuclear cells (PBMCs), collected at new diagnosis, from a patient treated with antithyroid drugs. These receptors all stem from a woman between 25 and 40 years old with Graves disease.

There are many counts of this clonotype. The gene calls are TRBV12-3 or TRBV12-4 and TRBJ2-7; 11 bases fit TRBD2. V shed 5 bases, J shed 5 bases, and the junction held 5 bases outside the gene matches. This CDR3 region has 14 residues. CDR3 residues: CASSETSGNHEQYF. DNA for the CDR3: TGTGCCAGCAGTGAGACTAGCGGGAACCACGAGCAGTACTTC.

This chain connects TRBV4-1 to TRBJ1-1; D is uncertain. The germline V gene has CDR1 MGHRA and CDR2 YSYEKL. The V gene lost 0 bases and the J gene lost 7 bases, with 9 bases spanning the gap. This CDR3 spans 13 amino acids. CDR3 residues: CASSQDTQNEAFF. Here the CDR3 DNA reads TGCGCCAGCAGCCAAGATACGCAGAATGAAGCTTTCTTT.

This clonotype occurred many times. The chain employs TRBV20-1 and TRBJ2-1; unclear D gene. This CDR3 has 12 residues. V lost 2 bases to trimming and J lost 8 bases, with 10 bases between them. The V gene's germline CDR1 is DFQATT and CDR2 SNEGSKA (reference sequence). CDR3 nucleotide sequence: TGCAGTGCTAGACGCGGATTCCATGAGCAGTTCTTC. Translation: CSARRGFHEQFF.

This clonotype was seen more than once but under ten times. The chain joins TRBV4-1 to TRBJ2-7; D may match TRBD1 or TRBD2 (6 bases each). V was cut by 1 base and J by 3 bases, with 13 bases left in between. This CDR3 contains 15 residues. Germline-derived CDR1 and CDR2 are MGHRA and YSYEKL. The CDR3 loop reads CASSQVTGGLYEQYF. The DNA for the CDR3 is TGCGCCAGCAGCCAAGTAACCGGGGGCCTCTACGAGCAGTACTTC.

This clonotype has ten or more counts. J is TRBJ1-2 and V is TRBV12-5; 7 bases align to TRBD1. Trimming at V came to 6 bases and at J to 4 bases, leaving 14 bases not matched to a gene. This CDR3 has 16 amino acids. Germline loops: CDR1 LGHNT, CDR2 FRNRAP. The DNA for the CDR3 is TGTGCTAGTGGACCCGAATGGACAGGCCGCTTCTATGGCTACACCTTC. This encodes CASGPEWTGRFYGYTF.

There are many counts of this clonotype. CDR3: CSARSGQIGWKNQPQHF. CDR3 in DNA: TGCAGTGCTAGATCAGGTCAAATAGGGTGGAAGAATCAGCCCCAGCATTTT. The chain recombines TRBV20-1 with TRBJ1-5; no firm D call. V was clipped by 2 bases and J by 4 bases, with 21 bases between them. The CDR3 length is 17 residues. CDR1 and CDR2 from the germline V gene are DFQATT and SNEGSKA (reference sequence).

This clonotype was seen repeatedly, ten times or more. The chain uses TRBV7-2 and TRBJ2-7; maybe TRBD1 (5 bases). This CDR3 is built from 18 residues. Germline assignment: CDR1 SGHTA and CDR2 FQGNSA. Trimming took 2 bases from V and 2 from J, leaving 22 bases between them. The CDR3 DNA sequence: TGTGCCAGCAGCTTAAGGGGCGGAACAGTACTATTGACCTACGAGCAGTACTTC. Translation: CASSLRGGTVLLTYEQYF.

This clonotype was seen ten or more times. The V call is TRBV5-4, the J call TRBJ2-3; TRBD2 matches at 9 bases. Germline CDR1 and CDR2: SGHNT and YYREEE (reference sequence). The CDR3 runs to 16 residues. V trimming: 1 base; J trimming: 2 bases; junction bases outside the gene matches: 5. CDR3 region: CASSLRLAAYTDTQYF. The CDR3 region has the DNA TGTGCCAGCAGCTTGAGACTAGCGGCCTACACAGATACGCAGTATTTT.

This clonotype occurred many times. V usage is TRBV25-1 and J usage is TRBJ2-1, with 7 bases identical to TRBD2. The CDR3 consists of 16 residues. The V and J ends lost 3 bases and 8 bases, in that order; junction bases with no gene match: 13. Germline CDR1 and CDR2: MGHDK and SYGVNS. The CDR3 sequence: CASSDPPTGGSDEQFF. The CDR3 DNA sequence: TGTGCCAGCAGTGACCCGCCAACGGGAGGTAGTGATGAGCAGTTCTTC.

This clonotype was seen at least ten times. The J gene is TRBJ1-1, the V gene TRBV18; no clear D. CDR3 length: 15 amino acids. With 3 bases removed from V and 4 bases from J, the gap between germline ends came to 15 bases. The germline V gene encodes CDR1 KGHSH and CDR2 LQKENI. Here the CDR3 DNA reads TGTGCCAGCTCACCGGATGGGGTCCTGGGCACTGAAGCTTTCTTT. Amino acid sequence: CASSPDGVLGTEAFF.